This is a list of T cell receptor beta chains from one sample in a study of blood T cell repertoires in COVID-19. TCRdb keeps only in-frame clones here, not all; method: immunoSEQ multiplex PCR. The sample holds fewer than 110,000 clones, around 88% seen once. The sequencing input was peripheral blood. These receptors originate from a human donor in a cohort sampled during active COVID-19. Both conserved end residues are part of each CDR3. D genes are given only for firm matches. Clone size appears in some rows only: once, few, many, or a class for an expanded clone.

v_call	clone_size	j_call	d_call	cdr3_aa	cdr3_nt
TRBV19	.	TRBJ1-2	.	CASSIGAGMNRYGYTF	TGTGCCAGTAGTATAGGGGCCGGAATGAACCGCTATGGCTACACCTTC
TRBV7-2	.	TRBJ1-2	TRBD1	CASSLQEGQTYYGYTF	TGTGCCAGCAGCCTACAAGAGGGACAGACTTACTATGGCTACACCTTC
TRBV7-9	.	TRBJ1-2	.	CASSLIGGYGYTF	TGTGCCAGCAGCTTAATCGGGGGGTATGGCTACACCTTC
TRBV24-1	.	TRBJ2-3	.	CATRGSLTDTQYF	TGTGCCACAAGGGGATCCCTTACAGATACGCAGTATTTT
TRBV10-3	.	TRBJ1-5	.	CAISGQESNQPQHF	TGTGCCATCAGTGGACAGGAAAGCAATCAGCCCCAGCATTTT
TRBV5-1	.	TRBJ1-4	.	CASSLVGQGGEKLFF	TGCGCCAGCAGCTTGGTGGGGCAGGGCGGTGAAAAACTGTTTTTT
TRBV6-2/TRBV6-3	.	TRBJ1-5	TRBD1	CASSYNRGGQPQHF	TGTGCCAGCAGTTATAACAGGGGTGGCCAGCCCCAGCATTTT
TRBV5-1	.	TRBJ2-1	.	CASSWDLAYNEQFF	TGCGCCAGCAGCTGGGACTTAGCCTACAATGAGCAGTTCTTC
TRBV30	.	TRBJ2-5	.	CAWSVGTGQETQYF	TGTGCCTGGAGTGTAGGAACAGGCCAAGAGACCCAGTACTTC
TRBV6-5	.	TRBJ2-7	TRBD1	CASNRGPSYEQYF	TGTGCCAGCAACAGGGGACCCTCCTACGAGCAGTACTTC
TRBV5-4	few	TRBJ2-1	.	CASSLDSAGEQFF	TGTGCCAGCAGCTTGGATTCCGCCGGTGAGCAGTTCTTC
TRBV11-3	.	TRBJ2-4	TRBD1	CASSFGQDDIQYF	TGTGCCAGCAGCTTCGGACAGGACGACATTCAGTACTTC
TRBV7-3	.	TRBJ2-7	TRBD1	CASSFGTGTYEQYF	TGTGCCAGCAGCTTTGGGACAGGGACCTACGAGCAGTACTTC
TRBV7-9	.	TRBJ1-1	.	CASSLGSVTEAFF	TGTGCCAGCAGCTTAGGGTCGGTGACTGAAGCTTTCTTT
TRBV9	.	TRBJ2-2	TRBD2	CAPPSFPGTSGSTGELFF	TGTGCCCCCCCCTCCTTTCCCGGGACTAGTGGTTCCACCGGGGAGCTGTTTTTT
TRBV28	.	TRBJ1-2	.	CASSLAGRSNYGYTF	TGTGCCAGCAGCCTCGCGGGCCGGTCTAACTATGGCTACACCTTC
TRBV2	.	TRBJ1-3	TRBD1	CASSLDRDSLF	TGTGCCAGCAGTTTAGACCGGGACAGTCTGTTT
TRBV19	.	TRBJ2-3	.	CASSINLPDTQYF	TGTGCCAGTAGTATAAATCTTCCAGATACGCAGTATTTT
TRBV18	.	TRBJ1-4	.	CASSPRRSATNEKLFF	TGTGCCAGCTCACCACGGCGGAGTGCAACTAATGAAAAACTGTTTTTT
TRBV6-5	few	TRBJ1-2	.	CASSTLTGHYGYTF	TGTGCCAGCAGTACCCTGACAGGCCACTATGGCTACACCTTC
TRBV29-1	.	TRBJ2-1	TRBD1	CSLGQGAYNEQFF	TGCAGCTTAGGACAGGGGGCCTACAATGAGCAGTTCTTC
TRBV18	.	TRBJ1-5	.	CASSPQASTGQPQHF	TGTGCCAGCTCACCGCAGGCAAGCACAGGACAGCCCCAGCATTTT
TRBV4-3	.	TRBJ2-7	.	CASSQDVAGQTYEQYF	TGCGCCAGCAGCCAAGATGTGGCGGGACAGACCTACGAGCAGTACTTC
TRBV7-9	.	TRBJ2-2	TRBD1	CASSSRTGGSGELFF	TGTGCCAGCAGCTCCCGGACAGGGGGCAGCGGGGAGCTGTTTTTT
TRBV7-9	.	TRBJ1-2	.	CASSLVQGSGYTF	TGTGCCAGCAGCTTAGTACAGGGAAGCGGCTACACCTTC
TRBV7-9	.	TRBJ1-6	TRBD1	CASSSGRTGAILGNSPLHF	TGTGCCAGCAGCTCGGGGAGGACAGGGGCCATCCTCGGCAATTCACCCCTCCACTTT
TRBV19	.	TRBJ2-1	TRBD2	CASSKGTSQAVYEQFF	TGTGCCAGTAGTAAAGGGACTAGCCAGGCGGTCTATGAGCAGTTCTTC
TRBV10-3	once	TRBJ2-1	TRBD1	CANRTGTGYNEQFF	TGTGCCAACCGTACCGGGACAGGCTACAATGAGCAGTTCTTC
TRBV28	.	TRBJ2-5	TRBD2	CASSSGTSGRSETQYF	TGTGCCAGCAGTTCAGGGACTAGCGGGAGGTCGGAGACCCAGTACTTC
TRBV19	.	TRBJ1-1	TRBD1	CASSSQGANTEAFF	TGTGCCAGTAGTTCACAGGGGGCGAACACTGAAGCTTTCTTT
TRBV19	.	TRBJ1-2	.	CASSIGQVNYGYTF	TGTGCCAGTAGTATAGGGCAGGTTAACTATGGCTACACCTTC
TRBV6-5	.	TRBJ2-7	TRBD1	CASRAGQGVYEQYF	TGTGCCAGCAGGGCGGGACAGGGTGTCTACGAGCAGTACTTC
TRBV4-2	.	TRBJ2-7	.	CASSQAGGLSYEQYF	TGTGCCAGCAGCCAAGCCGGGGGGCTATCCTACGAGCAGTACTTC